This TCR beta chain comes out of a study of blood T cell repertoires in COVID-19. The method was immunoSEQ multiplex PCR; TCRdb's version includes in-frame clones alone and lacks a portion of them. The sample has 200,000 to 250,000 clones; over 75% are singletons. The V and J ends lost 0 bases and 2 bases respectively, with 7 bases between them. The germline gives CDR1 LNHDA, CDR2 SQIVND (reference sequence). CDR3 length: 14 amino acids. The J gene is TRBJ1-2, the V gene TRBV19; no firm D call. The receptor comes from a woman in her forties or fifties with acute COVID-19. Sequencing was done on a sample of PBMCs or T cells enriched from blood (not recorded which). The CDR3 loop reads CASSIDRMNYGYTF. In DNA, the CDR3 is TGTGCCAGTAGTATAGACAGGATGAACTATGGCTACACCTTC.